These 15 T cell receptor beta chains came from one sample sequenced in a study of T cell responses to AZD1222 COVID-19 vaccine. Produced via immunoSEQ multiplex PCR; TCRdb's table is partial and in-frame only. The sample yields about 140,000 clones, less than 95% seen once. The starting material was peripheral blood, obtained 28 days after the second AZD1222 dose. These receptors were obtained from an adult who received the AZD1222 COVID-19 vaccine.

This chain connects TRBV5-6 to TRBJ2-7; no clear D. V lost 0 bases and J 6 bases, leaving 7 bases between the germline ends. The CDR3 is 12 amino acids. Germline V gene lookup returns CDR1 SGHDT and CDR2 YYEEEE. In DNA, the CDR3 is TGTGCCAGCAGCTTGGCCGGGCGCGAGCAGTACTTC. Its translation is CASSLAGREQYF.

V is TRBV7-2 and J is TRBJ1-5; 8 bases fit TRBD1. The CDR3 is 17 residues long. V was clipped by 5 bases and J by 7 bases; unmatched bases: 16. Germline V CDR1 and CDR2: SGHTA, FQGNSA. The CDR3 spells CASSPLQGAGVHQPQHF. The CDR3 DNA is TGTGCCAGCAGCCCGCTCCAGGGGGCAGGGGTTCACCAGCCCCAGCATTTT.

The chain links TRBV11-1 to TRBJ2-7; either TRBD1 or TRBD2 may supply D (5 bases each). CDR1 and CDR2 (germline): SGHAT, FQDESV (reference sequence). Trimming stripped 5 bases from V and 6 bases from J, with 14 bases between. The CDR3 extends over 13 amino acids. CDR3 sequence reads: CASSHLGRREQYF. CDR3 DNA sequence: TGTGCCAGCAGCCACTTGGGACGCCGCGAGCAGTACTTC.

V and J are TRBV28 and TRBJ1-1, with 9 bases aligning to TRBD1. The CDR3 is 14 amino acids. V shed 6 bases, J shed 0 bases, and the junction held 2 bases outside the gene matches. Germline CDR1 is MDHEN and CDR2 is SYDVKM. The chain's CDR3 is CASRGTGMNTEAFF. Here the CDR3 DNA reads TGTGCCAGCAGGGGGACAGGGATGAACACTGAAGCTTTCTTT.

This clone was recorded only once. J is TRBJ1-2 and V is TRBV7-9; TRBD1 aligns across 8 bases. Germline V gene sequence: CDR1 SEHNR, CDR2 FQNEAQ (reference sequence). V shed 2 bases and J 8 bases; nucleotides not matched to a gene: 13. This CDR3 comprises 16 residues. The CDR3 DNA reads TGTGCCAGCAGCTTACCCCTGCCGACAGGGGCAGGGGGCTACACCTTC. As protein: CASSLPLPTGAGGYTF.

The chain combines TRBV18 with TRBJ1-5; possibly TRBD1 for D (5 bases). Germline-derived CDR1 and CDR2 are KGHSH and LQKENI. The CDR3 totals 14 residues. V lost 5 bases to trimming and J lost 3 bases, with 11 bases between them. CDR3 region: CASSDDRTNQPQHF. In nucleotides, the CDR3 is TGTGCCAGCTCAGACGACAGAACCAATCAGCCCCAGCATTTT.

The rearrangement uses TRBV28 and TRBJ1-2, with no clear D. The CDR3 length is 12 residues. Trimming pared 4 bases from V and 6 bases from J, leaving 9 bases between. Germline V lookup: CDR1 MDHEN, CDR2 SYDVKM. CDR3 region: CASSSGMHGYTF. The CDR3 nucleotides read TGTGCCAGCAGTTCCGGGATGCATGGCTACACCTTC.

This clone was seen more than once but under ten times. The rearrangement joins TRBV27 to TRBJ1-4; D unresolved. Germline V gene sequence: CDR1 MNHEY, CDR2 SMNVEV (reference sequence). V shed 3 bases and J shed 8 bases, with 16 bases lying between them. The CDR3 loop spans 15 amino acids. The CDR3 nucleotides are TGTGCCAGCAGTTTCGGGTGGCGCCCGACGGAAAAACTGTTTTTT. Protein sequence: CASSFGWRPTEKLFF.

The rearrangement links TRBV7-2 to TRBJ1-1; D gene ambiguous. Germline V gene data show CDR1 as SGHTA and CDR2 as FQGNSA. V was trimmed by 0 bases and J by 0 bases, leaving 8 bases between them. The CDR3 has 15 residues. This chain's CDR3 is CASSLANVMNTEAFF. The CDR3 nucleotides read TGTGCCAGCAGCTTAGCGAACGTTATGAACACTGAAGCTTTCTTT.

V and J are TRBV6-5 and TRBJ1-3; D possibly corresponds to TRBD1 (6 bases). V gave up 8 bases and J gave up 4 bases, with 15 bases separating them. Germline lookup yields CDR1 MNHEY and CDR2 SVGAGI. The CDR3 contains 14 residues. CDR3 DNA: TGTGCCAGCCGCGGAGGGGGATCAGGAAACACCATATATTTT. Protein sequence: CASRGGGSGNTIYF.

The rearrangement links TRBV30 to TRBJ1-4, with D possibly TRBD1 on 5 matching bases. The ends were cut back, 2 bases at V and 7 bases at J, with 14 bases in the middle. The CDR3 runs 14 residues. Germline values: CDR1 GTSNPN, CDR2 SVGIG (reference sequence). CDR3 residues: CAWSTYQGGEKLFF. CDR3 in DNA: TGTGCCTGGAGTACCTACCAGGGAGGTGAAAAACTGTTTTTT.

The CDR3 nucleotides are TGTGCCAGCTCACCTCGGGACTCTGGGGCCAACGTCCTGACTTTC. This encodes CASSPRDSGANVLTF. The V gene is TRBV18, the J gene TRBJ2-6, with D perhaps matching TRBD2 (5 bases). Trimming shortened V by 3 bases and J by 0 bases, and 6 bases separated the two germline ends. Germline CDR1 KGHSH, CDR2 LQKENI. The CDR3 loop spans 15 amino acids.

This chain links TRBV30 with TRBJ1-5, with D possibly matching TRBD1 (6 bases). CDR3 size: 14 residues. The V end lost 1 base, the J end lost 1 base, and 8 bases lay between the germline ends. Germline-derived CDR1 and CDR2 are GTSNPN and SVGIG (reference sequence). CDR3 in DNA: TGTGCCTGGAGTGAGGGGGTAAGCAATCAGCCCCAGCATTTT. Its translation is CAWSEGVSNQPQHF.

V and J are TRBV30 and TRBJ1-2; tentatively, D is TRBD1 (5 bases). The V and J ends lost 0 bases and 4 bases respectively, with 9 bases between them. This CDR3 spans 13 amino acids. Germline lookup yields CDR1 GTSNPN and CDR2 SVGIG (reference sequence). CDR3: CAWSVPRVYGYTF. CDR3 bases: TGTGCCTGGAGTGTACCCAGGGTCTATGGCTACACCTTC. The complete variable domain, with remaining parts taken from reference TRBV30 and TRBJ1-2, reads SQTIHQWPATLVQPVGSPLSLECTVEGTSNPNLYWYRQAAGRGLQLLFYSVGIGQISSEVPQNLSASRPQDRQFILSSKKLLLSDSGFYLCAWSVPRVYGYTFGSGTRLTVV.

The chain uses TRBV25-1 and TRBJ1-4, with 12 bases aligning to TRBD1. Trimming at V came to 1 base and at J to 8 bases, leaving 11 bases not matched to a gene. Per the germline V gene, CDR1 is MGHDK and CDR2 is SYGVNS. The CDR3 has 18 amino acids. CDR3 sequence reads: CASSESLGTGGAREKLFF. The CDR3 DNA reads TGTGCCAGCAGTGAATCTTTGGGGACAGGGGGCGCCCGGGAAAAACTGTTTTTT.